One sample yielded the 16 T cell receptor beta chains listed below, sequenced in a study of response to subunit inactivated influenza vaccine. A single record per CDR3 protein comes from TCRdb applying MiXCR to the RT-PCR reads. The sample includes 500,000 to 550,000 distinct CDR3 sequences, less than 7.5% of them seen just once. This specimen was PBMCs from blood, taken around 25 months after vaccination. The receptors come from a man aged 50 to 69 who received an inactivated influenza vaccine.

The chain uses TRBV6-1 and TRBJ1-1; tentatively, D is TRBD1 (6 bases). The germline V gene encodes CDR1 MNHNS and CDR2 SASEGT. Trimming shortened V by 6 bases and J by 1 base, and 15 bases separated the two germline ends. This CDR3 comprises 15 residues. The CDR3: CASSSQGLSNTEAFF. CDR3 in DNA: TGTGCCAGCAGCTCCCAGGGGCTGTCGAACACTGAAGCTTTCTTT.

The chain carries TRBV15 and TRBJ2-2; no clear D gene. Trimming left V 1 base short and J 4 bases short, with 4 bases between. CDR3 length equals 13 residues. CDR1 is LNHNV and CDR2 is YYDKDF in the germline V gene (reference sequence). The CDR3: CATSRAGTGELFF. The CDR3 DNA reads TGTGCCACCAGCAGAGCGGGCACCGGGGAGCTGTTTTTT.

V is TRBV12-3 or TRBV12-4 and J is TRBJ2-5, with 13 bases that match TRBD2. The CDR3 is 14 residues long. V gave up 6 bases and J gave up 5 bases; unmatched junction bases: 3. The CDR3 region is CASRGLAGLETQYF. As DNA, the CDR3 is TGTGCCAGCAGGGGACTAGCGGGATTGGAGACCCAGTACTTC.

The V call is TRBV20-1, the J call TRBJ2-3, with 10 bases that match TRBD2. This CDR3 spans 14 amino acids. Germline V gives CDR1 DFQATT, CDR2 SNEGSKA (reference sequence). V trimming: 5 bases; J trimming: 8 bases; junction bases outside the gene matches: 10. The CDR3 DNA reads as TGCAGTGCTGGGAGCGGGAGGGCGTTGGGTACGCAGTATTTT. Its protein is CSAGSGRALGTQYF.

The chain uses TRBV6-2 or TRBV6-3 and TRBJ2-3, with a weak D call TRBD1 (5 bases). Trimming removed 2 bases at V and 6 bases at J, with 15 bases between. The CDR3 extends over 15 amino acids. Germline values: CDR1 MNHEY, CDR2 SVGEGT. CDR3 in DNA: TGTGCCAGCAGTTACGTGGATCACAGGCGGGATACGCAGTATTTT. Protein product: CASSYVDHRRDTQYF.

In this sample, this clonotype turned up many times. This sequence joins TRBV6-5 and TRBJ2-1; 11 bases are shared with TRBD2. CDR1 and CDR2 from the germline V gene are MNHEY and SVGAGI. After removal of 6 bases from V and 6 bases from J, the junction contained 10 bases not matched to a gene. CDR3 length equals 16 residues. The CDR3 coding sequence is TGTGCCAGCAGGCTACGAGGGACTAGCGGAATCAATGAGCAGTTCTTC. This sequence encodes CASRLRGTSGINEQFF.

In this sample, this clonotype turned up many times. The V call is TRBV4-3, the J call TRBJ2-1; 12 bases are shared with TRBD2. Germline V gene sequence: CDR1 LGHNA, CDR2 YSLEER. V gave up 0 bases and J gave up 0 bases; unmatched junction bases: 9. The CDR3 contains 20 residues. As DNA, the CDR3 is TGCGCCAGCAGCCAAGATCCGGCTAGCGGGAGGGCTAGCTCCTACAATGAGCAGTTCTTC. Its translation: CASSQDPASGRASSYNEQFF.

Only a few counts were recorded for this clonotype. The rearrangement uses TRBV11-2 and TRBJ1-2; D not certain. Germline V lookup: CDR1 SGHAT, CDR2 FQNNGV. V lost 2 bases, J lost 4 bases, and 8 bases lay in between. The CDR3 has 13 amino acids. CDR3 loop: CASSLHQTYGYTF. CDR3 nucleotides: TGTGCCAGCAGCTTACACCAGACCTATGGCTACACCTTC.

A few counts support this clonotype. The CDR3 DNA reads TGTGCCAGCAGCCCACTCAAGAACACCGGGGAGCTGTTTTTT. Translating gives CASSPLKNTGELFF. The chain carries TRBV11-2 and TRBJ2-2; D not resolved. The germline V and J ends were trimmed by 5 bases and 1 base, with 8 bases remaining between them. CDR1 is SGHAT, CDR2 FQNNGV, per germline. This CDR3 is 14 amino acids long.

There are many counts of this clonotype. The chain couples TRBV12-3 or TRBV12-4 to TRBJ2-7; D is tentatively TRBD1 or TRBD2 (6 bases each). The CDR3 has 13 residues. V was cut by 5 bases and J by 3 bases, with 11 bases left in between. As DNA, the CDR3 is TGTGCCAGCAGTCCCAAGGGGGGCTACGAGCAGTACTTC. This codes for CASSPKGGYEQYF.

This clonotype was observed many times. This chain links TRBV2 with TRBJ2-4; D is ambiguous. Germline-derived CDR1 and CDR2 are SNHLY and FYNNEI. There are 12 residues in the CDR3. V was cut by 1 base and J by 15 bases, with 13 bases left in between. CDR3 nucleotides: TGTGCCAGCAGTGAAGAACGCCCTGGTGGGTACTTC. Amino acid sequence: CASSEERPGGYF.

V is TRBV6-2 or TRBV6-3 and J is TRBJ2-7; 8 bases fit TRBD1. There are 16 residues in the CDR3. Germline lookup yields CDR1 MNHEY and CDR2 SVGEGT. J lost 0 bases, V lost 2 bases, and 6 bases had no gene match. The CDR3 nucleotides read TGTGCCAGCAGTTACACCTACAGGGGGAACTCCTACGAGCAGTACTTC. As protein: CASSYTYRGNSYEQYF.

The chain couples TRBV3-1 to TRBJ2-3; D not resolved. This CDR3 contains 16 residues. With 0 bases removed from V and 0 bases from J, the gap between germline ends came to 10 bases. The germline gives CDR1 LGHDT, CDR2 YNNKEL (reference sequence). For the CDR3, the DNA is TGTGCCAGCAGCCAAGATCGAAGCCCTAGCACAGATACGCAGTATTTT. Amino acid sequence: CASSQDRSPSTDTQYF.

V gene TRBV5-5 combines with J gene TRBJ1-1; D possibly corresponds to TRBD1 (6 bases). Germline V lookup: CDR1 SGHKS, CDR2 YYEKEE (reference sequence). The length of the CDR3 is 14 residues. V dropped 8 bases and J dropped 3 bases, with 17 bases sitting between them. In DNA form, the CDR3 reads TGTGCCAGGGGCCCAGGGGTTCTGTACACTGAAGCTTTCTTT. This translates into CARGPGVLYTEAFF. Filled out from reference TRBV5-5 and TRBJ1-1, the complete variable domain reads DAGVTQSPTHLIKTRGQQVTLRCSPISGHKSVSWYQQVLGQGPQFIFQYYEKEERGRGNFPDRFSARQFPNYSSELNVNALLLGDSALYLCARGPGVLYTEAFFGQGTRLTVV.

V and J are TRBV20-1 and TRBJ1-6; D remains unclear. V was trimmed by 0 bases and J by 10 bases, leaving 4 bases between them. The CDR3 consists of 11 residues. Germline CDR1 DFQATT, CDR2 SNEGSKA (reference sequence). Here the CDR3 DNA reads TGCAGTGCTAGAGATCTATCACCCCTCCACTTT. Protein: CSARDLSPLHF.

This clonotype has more than one count but fewer than ten. The chain links TRBV6-1 to TRBJ2-1; a possible D gene is TRBD2 (5 bases). The CDR3 is 15 residues long. Germline V CDR1 and CDR2: MNHNS, SASEGT. V gave up 4 bases and J gave up 3 bases, with 13 bases separating them. CDR3 sequence reads: CASSGLAGFYNEQFF. In DNA form, the CDR3 reads TGTGCCAGCAGTGGGCTAGCCGGATTCTACAATGAGCAGTTCTTC.